This TCR beta chain was sequenced for a study of blood T cells in healthy people across ages. Study-level results: Researchers judged that diversity estimates from one million T cells fell short of true values. Higher diversity, along with more naive CD4+ cells, distinguished long-lived donors from aged donors.

This clonotype has just a few counts. The antigen is undetermined. This CDR3 has 15 amino acids. Germline V CDR1 and CDR2: MDHEN, SYDVKM. V lost 6 bases, J lost 3 bases, and 9 bases stayed unmatched. A second PCR, run for about 7 to 11 cycles, used a sample-barcoded 5' primer plus a J-beta primer mix. MiXCR, applied by TCRdb to the 5' RACE reads, yields one record per CDR3 protein. This sample yields some 1.5 million distinct CDR3 sequences, of which roughly 27% are seen a single time; more than 6% belongs to the top ten. The sample comprised blood. This receptor was obtained from a woman aged 25 to 39 in good health. The genes are TRBV28 and TRBJ2-3; 7 positions match TRBD2. The DNA for the CDR3 is TGTGCCAGCAGAACTCGGACTAGGCCAACAGATACGCAGTATTTT. Translation gives CASRTRTRPTDTQYF.